This T cell receptor (beta chain) was identified during a study of T-cell reconstitution after alpha-beta-depleted transplantation in children. Unique molecular identifiers were built into the TCRbeta library. Via MiXCR, TCRdb re-called the PCR reads, giving one row per CDR3 protein. The repertoire consists of some 840,000 distinct CDR3 sequences, with roughly 15% occurring once and the leading ten covering just under 5%. The V gene lost 4 bases and the J gene lost 0 bases, with 14 bases spanning the gap. The CDR3 sequence is 16 residues long. Germline loops: CDR1 SGHRS, CDR2 YFSETQ. This sequence was found in a male patient younger than 18 who had a stem cell transplant for acute lymphoblastic leukemia, so the T cells may come from the graft donor. This specimen consisted of PBMCs, mostly from graft donor cells, obtained 360 days after TCRalphabeta/CD19-depleted stem cell transplant. The chain carries TRBV5-1 and TRBJ2-4; D possibly corresponds to TRBD1 (5 bases). The chain's CDR3 is CASSTRQPLAKNIQYF. The CDR3, as DNA: TGCGCCAGCAGCACCAGACAGCCGCTAGCCAAAAACATTCAGTACTTC.